This T cell receptor beta chain was recorded in a study of cytomegalovirus exposure and HLA in healthy donors. This PCR relied on a set of 60 Vbeta primers and 13 Jbeta primers. Clones were read by immunoSEQ multiplex PCR, and TCRdb kept only the in-frame ones, dropping some. The table lists about 190,000 clones, about four fifths of them singletons. V lost 0 bases and J 0 bases, leaving 4 bases between the germline ends. CDR3 length: 14 amino acids. Germline CDR1 is MRHNA and CDR2 is SNTAGT. This clone was counted between two and nine times. Other DNA sequences in the sample encode the same CDR3. This sequence joins TRBV6-4 and TRBJ2-3; no definite D call. This TCR was sampled from a boy younger than 18 in good health and CMV-seronegative. Input material: PBMCs. CDR3 bases: TGTGCCAGCAGTGACTCAGCTAGCACAGATACGCAGTATTTT. It codes for CASSDSASTDTQYF.